The 23 T cell receptor beta chains given below trace back to one sample, sequenced in a study of OX40 agonist ivuxolimab in advanced cancers. Library prep was done by the immunoSEQ multiplex PCR assay. In TCRdb, the immuneACCESS table is reduced to in-frame sequences with V and J assigned. These tables do not hold every clone; where another copy was compared, an unresolved V gene accounts for under half, and the others remain unexplained. Counted in this sample were tens of thousands of clones; about 88% of them appeared once. 10% to 15% of the sample comes from the top ten. The sequencing used CD4+ or CD8+ T cells sorted from blood, collected in a trial of the OX40 agonist ivuxolimab. The receptors here all came from an adult with an advanced solid tumor such as melanoma, head and neck, liver or kidney cancer.

The chain carries TRBV11-3 and TRBJ2-1; TRBD2 is a possible D gene (5 bases). The germline V gene has CDR1 SGHNT and CDR2 YENEEA. This CDR3 is 14 amino acids long. V gave up 0 bases and J gave up 10 bases, with 13 bases separating them. In DNA, the CDR3 is TGTGCCAGCAGCTTAGATTGGGGAGCGACAGAGCAGTTCTTC. Protein sequence: CASSLDWGATEQFF.

V is TRBV7-9 and J is TRBJ1-2, with D uncertain. The length of the CDR3 is 17 residues. The V end was cut by 3 bases, the J end by 6 bases, with 23 bases between. From germline, CDR1 is SEHNR and CDR2 FQNEAQ (reference sequence). The CDR3 sequence: CASSFPAGGKGKNGYTF. The DNA for the CDR3 is TGTGCCAGCAGCTTCCCCGCTGGAGGGAAGGGAAAAAATGGCTACACCTTC.

The chain couples TRBV6-5 to TRBJ1-1; TRBD1 aligns across 12 bases. The CDR3 loop spans 16 amino acids. Germline CDR1 reads MNHEY; CDR2 reads SVGAGI. J gave up 4 bases and V 4 bases, and 7 bases lay outside the gene matches. Written as DNA, the CDR3 is TGTGCCAGCAGTTTACGGGACAGGGGGCTTGCCACTGAAGCTTTCTTT. Its translation: CASSLRDRGLATEAFF.

The chain has TRBV9 and TRBJ2-3; D ambiguous. CDR3 length: 13 amino acids. CDR1 and CDR2 (germline): SGDLS, YYNGEE. Trimming took 4 bases from V and 5 from J, leaving 11 bases between them. The CDR3 sequence: CASSRGGLDTQYF. The CDR3 DNA sequence: TGTGCCAGCAGCCGCGGCGGCCTAGATACGCAGTATTTT. The full variable domain, in which reference TRBV9 and TRBJ2-3 provide the parts outside the CDR3, is DSGVTQTPKHLITATGQRVTLRCSPRSGDLSVYWYQQSLDQGLQFLIQYYNGEERAKGNILERFSAQQFPDLHSELNLSSLELGDSALYFCASSRGGLDTQYFGPGTRLTVL.

The chain links TRBV11-1 to TRBJ2-2, with TRBD2 matching over 7 bases. The CDR3 sequence is 16 residues long. After removal of 0 bases from V and 0 bases from J, the junction contained 1 base not matched to a gene. Per germline, CDR1 SGHAT and CDR2 FQDESV (reference sequence). CDR3 coding DNA: TGTGCCAGCAGCTTAGCGGGGGGGACGAACACCGGGGAGCTGTTTTTT. Protein sequence: CASSLAGGTNTGELFF.

The rearrangement joins TRBV27 to TRBJ1-1, with a weak D call TRBD1 (6 bases). V lost 0 bases to trimming and J lost 1 base, with 9 bases between them. The germline V gene encodes CDR1 MNHEY and CDR2 SMNVEV (reference sequence). The CDR3 is 15 residues long. The CDR3 nucleotides read TGTGCCAGCAGTTTATCGGCAGGGGCGAACACTGAAGCTTTCTTT. Translated: CASSLSAGANTEAFF.

The chain uses TRBV7-9 and TRBJ2-5; 14 nucleotides line up with TRBD2. With 4 bases clipped from V and 4 bases from J, the junction kept 2 bases outside the gene matches. Germline V lookup: CDR1 SEHNR, CDR2 FQNEAQ (reference sequence). The CDR3 spans 15 residues. CDR3 residues: CASSSGTSGRETQYF. The DNA of the CDR3 is TGTGCCAGCAGCTCCGGGACTAGCGGGAGAGAGACCCAGTACTTC. Together with reference TRBV7-9 and TRBJ2-5, the CDR3 gives the full variable domain: DTGVSQNPRHKITKRGQNVTFRCDPISEHNRLYWYRQTLGQGPEFLTYFQNEAQLEKSRLLSDRFSAERPKGSFSTLEIQRTEQGDSAMYLCASSSGTSGRETQYFGPGTRLLVL.

The chain couples TRBV7-9 to TRBJ2-7; a possible D gene is TRBD2 (5 bases). Germline CDR1 is SEHNR and CDR2 is FQNEAQ (reference sequence). The CDR3 is made up of 13 amino acids. The germline V and J ends were trimmed by 6 bases and 0 bases, with 9 bases remaining between them. The CDR3 loop is CASRRESSYEQYF. CDR3 nucleotides: TGTGCCAGCAGGAGGGAGAGCTCCTACGAGCAGTACTTC.

This rearrangement joins TRBV4-1 to TRBJ2-7, with 10 bases lining up with TRBD2. With V trimmed by 4 bases and J by 0 bases, 6 bases remained unmatched. Germline CDR1 MGHRA, CDR2 YSYEKL. CDR3 size: 16 residues. Here the CDR3 DNA reads TGCGCCAGCAGCCTCGACCGACTAGCGGGCTCCTACGAGCAGTACTTC. Protein: CASSLDRLAGSYEQYF.

The rearrangement uses TRBV7-2 and TRBJ2-5; TRBD1 matches at 9 bases. TRBJ2-7 matches the DNA end more closely, so the J call is doubtful. The CDR3 loop spans 16 amino acids. The germline CDR1 and CDR2 sequences are SGHTA and FQGNSA. This CDR3 reads CASSHNSDRGDYEQYF. The CDR3 DNA sequence: TGTGCCAGCAGCCACAACTCGGACAGGGGTGACTACGAGCAGTACTTC.

As regards this clone: Other nucleotide sequences from this sample produce the same CDR3. This chain connects TRBV6-5 to TRBJ2-1; D uncertain. This CDR3 has 16 residues. Germline loops: CDR1 MNHEY, CDR2 SVGAGI. Trimming removed 0 bases from V and 3 bases from J, with 12 bases in between. The CDR3 sequence: CASSYSLGQIYNEQFF. DNA of the CDR3: TGTGCCAGCAGTTACTCTCTAGGTCAGATCTACAATGAGCAGTTCTTC.

The chain joins TRBV27 to TRBJ2-2, with a weak D call TRBD1 (6 bases). The germline gives CDR1 MNHEY, CDR2 SMNVEV (reference sequence). The V gene lost 1 base and the J gene lost 8 bases, with 14 bases spanning the gap. CDR3 length: 15 amino acids. The CDR3 here is CASSLYGQGLGELFF. The DNA of the CDR3 is TGTGCCAGCAGTTTATACGGCCAGGGGTTGGGGGAGCTGTTTTTT.

The J gene is TRBJ2-5, the V gene TRBV11-3, with D perhaps TRBD2 (6 bases). V lost 4 bases and J 1 base, leaving 16 bases between the germline ends. Germline CDR1 is SGHNT and CDR2 is YENEEA. The CDR3 sequence is 16 residues long. CDR3 nucleotides: TGTGCCAGCAGCTCCCAAAAAGGAGGGACCCAAGAGACCCAGTACTTC. It is translated as CASSSQKGGTQETQYF.

V is TRBV6-5 and J is TRBJ1-1; no clear D. Germline V CDR1 and CDR2: MNHEY, SVGAGI. Trimming shortened V by 5 bases and J by 8 bases, and 9 bases separated the two germline ends. The CDR3 covers 11 residues. Written as DNA, the CDR3 is TGTGCCAGCAGTCCCAGCAGAGAAGCTTTCTTT. It specifies CASSPSREAFF.

This chain uses TRBV14 with TRBJ1-3; D might be TRBD1 (6 bases). V dropped 5 bases and J dropped 3 bases, with 14 bases sitting between them. Germline CDR1 SGHDN, CDR2 FVKESK. The CDR3 is 15 residues long. In DNA form, the CDR3 reads TGTGCCAGCAGCTCTTACGGGGGGCATGGAAACACCATATATTTT. Translation: CASSSYGGHGNTIYF.

The V gene is TRBV11-1, the J gene TRBJ2-7; D is ambiguous. CDR3 size: 13 residues. V lost 1 base, J lost 3 bases, and 7 bases lay in between. Looked up from germline, CDR1 is SGHAT and CDR2 is FQDESV (reference sequence). The CDR3 here is CASSLEQYYEQYF. In DNA form, the CDR3 reads TGTGCCAGCAGCTTAGAACAGTACTACGAGCAGTACTTC.

In DNA form, the CDR3 reads TGTGCCAGTAGCCCGGGACTAGCGGCCTACAATGAGCAGTTCTTC. Its protein product is CASSPGLAAYNEQFF. The chain has TRBV19 and TRBJ2-1, with 11 bases matching TRBD2. The CDR3 runs 15 residues. CDR1 and CDR2 from the germline V gene are LNHDA and SQIVND (reference sequence). V shed 6 bases and J 2 bases; nucleotides not matched to a gene: 3.

This rearrangement joins TRBV6-6 to TRBJ2-4, with D uncertain. The CDR3 covers 13 residues. V lost 6 bases to trimming and J lost 5 bases, with 11 bases between them. From germline, CDR1 is MNHNY and CDR2 SVGAGI (reference sequence). The DNA for the CDR3 is TGTGCCAGCAGAACTCTTACCGAAAACATTCAGTACTTC. Encoded protein: CASRTLTENIQYF.

V gene TRBV4-1 combines with J gene TRBJ2-3; 9 bases match TRBD1. The CDR3 totals 15 residues. Germline V CDR1 and CDR2: MGHRA, YSYEKL. V lost 4 bases to trimming and J lost 3 bases; unmatched junction nucleotides: 5. Written as DNA, the CDR3 is TGCGCCAGCAGCCGGACAGGGGTTGGTACAGATACGCAGTATTTT. The encoded protein is CASSRTGVGTDTQYF.

The V and J genes are TRBV18 and TRBJ1-3; D ambiguous. Germline CDR1 is KGHSH and CDR2 is LQKENI. V was cut by 2 bases and J by 3 bases, with 8 bases left in between. The CDR3 has 14 residues. CDR3 nucleotides: TGTGCCAGCTCACCAGCCGGGAGTGGAAACACCATATATTTT. It codes for CASSPAGSGNTIYF.

The chain combines TRBV5-5 with TRBJ2-7; maybe TRBD1 (5 bases). The CDR3 loop spans 12 amino acids. The ends were cut back, 5 bases at V and 6 bases at J, with 12 bases in the middle. Germline-derived CDR1 and CDR2 are SGHKS and YYEKEE (reference sequence). CDR3 in DNA: TGTGCCAGCAGTCCGCAGGGCTCCGAGCAGTACTTC. It codes for CASSPQGSEQYF.

The chain recombines TRBV4-3 with TRBJ1-2, with TRBD1 as a possible D gene (5 bases). V lost 0 bases, J lost 11 bases, and 10 bases lay in between. This CDR3 has 12 residues. Germline CDR1 and CDR2: LGHNA and YSLEER. The CDR3 coding sequence is TGCGCCAGCAGCCAAGATGGGACGATATACACCTTC. This translates into CASSQDGTIYTF.

This clone was observed a single time. At one of its ends the junction is not consistent with the germline gene, which may arise from a read error. The rearrangement links TRBV4-3 to TRBJ2-7; D remains ambiguous. CDR1 is LGHNA, CDR2 YSLEER, per germline. CDR3 length: 14 residues. CDR3 amino acids: CASGQDFLTYEQYF. The CDR3, as DNA: TGCGCCAGCGGCCAAGATTTCTTAACTTACGAGCAGTACTTC.